The entry that follows covers one T cell receptor beta chain sequence. At the DNA level, this CDR3 is encoded by other sequences in the same sample as well. The record originates from a study of blood T cell repertoires in COVID-19. The overall study: Specimens from acute and convalescent COVID-19 originated in the United States, Italy and Spain. PBMCs, B-cell-depleted T cells, or T cells provided the cDNA or gDNA that made up the material.

The V and J ends lost 7 bases and 3 bases respectively, with 21 bases between them. The CDR3 extends over 16 amino acids. Germline values: CDR1 LNHDA, CDR2 SQIVND (reference sequence). Original handling: Reference gene primer amplification yielded estimated nucleated cell counts. TCRdb keeps only in-frame clones here, not all; method: immunoSEQ multiplex PCR. V and J calls and clone size come straight from that table; D and trimming were deduced from the DNA. Of fewer than 130,000 clones in the sample, around 66% were seen once. This receptor was identified in a man older than 75 with acute or convalescent COVID-19. The sequenced material came from peripheral blood. The chain has TRBV19 and TRBJ1-2; TRBD1 might be the D (6 bases). The CDR3: CASTRAPQGLDYGYTF. In DNA form, the CDR3 reads TGTGCCAGTACCCGGGCCCCTCAGGGGCTCGACTATGGCTACACCTTC.